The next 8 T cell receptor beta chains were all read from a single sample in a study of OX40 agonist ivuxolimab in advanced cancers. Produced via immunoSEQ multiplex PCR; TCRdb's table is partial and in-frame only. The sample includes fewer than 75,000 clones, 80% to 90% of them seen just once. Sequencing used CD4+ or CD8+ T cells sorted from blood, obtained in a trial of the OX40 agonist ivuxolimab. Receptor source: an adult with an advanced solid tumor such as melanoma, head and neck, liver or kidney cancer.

Written as DNA, the CDR3 is TGCGCCAGCACTCCGGGACTAGCGGGAGATACGCAGTATTTT. This translates into CASTPGLAGDTQYF. The chain combines TRBV5-1 with TRBJ2-3, with 12 bases that match TRBD2. The CDR3 totals 14 residues. Germline V lookup: CDR1 SGHRS, CDR2 YFSETQ. Trimming cost V 6 bases and J 5 bases; bases outside gene matches: 4.

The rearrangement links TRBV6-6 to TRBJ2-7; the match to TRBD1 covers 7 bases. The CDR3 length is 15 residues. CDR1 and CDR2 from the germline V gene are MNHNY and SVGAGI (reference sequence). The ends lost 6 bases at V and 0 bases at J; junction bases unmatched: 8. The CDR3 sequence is CASSPLGTVSYEQYF. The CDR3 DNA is TGTGCCAGCAGCCCCTTGGGGACAGTCTCCTACGAGCAGTACTTC.

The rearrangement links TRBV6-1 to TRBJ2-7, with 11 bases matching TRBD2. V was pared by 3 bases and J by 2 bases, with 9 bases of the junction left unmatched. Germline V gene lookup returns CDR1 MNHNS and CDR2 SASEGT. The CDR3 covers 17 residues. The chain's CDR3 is CASSEQGLADSPYEQYF. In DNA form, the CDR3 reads TGTGCCAGCAGTGAGCAGGGACTAGCGGATTCCCCCTACGAGCAGTACTTC.

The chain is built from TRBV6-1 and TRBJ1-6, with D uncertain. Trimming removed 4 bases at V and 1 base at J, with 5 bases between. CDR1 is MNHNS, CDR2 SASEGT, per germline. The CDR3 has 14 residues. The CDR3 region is CASSGRSYNSPLHF. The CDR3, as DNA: TGTGCCAGCAGTGGACGGTCCTATAATTCACCCCTCCACTTT.

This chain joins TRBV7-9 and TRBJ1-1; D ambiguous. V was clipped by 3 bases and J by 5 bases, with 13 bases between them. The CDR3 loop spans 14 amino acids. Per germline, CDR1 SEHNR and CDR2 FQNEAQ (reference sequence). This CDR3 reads CASSFRDIGTEAFF. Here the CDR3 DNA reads TGTGCCAGCAGCTTCCGGGATATTGGGACTGAAGCTTTCTTT.

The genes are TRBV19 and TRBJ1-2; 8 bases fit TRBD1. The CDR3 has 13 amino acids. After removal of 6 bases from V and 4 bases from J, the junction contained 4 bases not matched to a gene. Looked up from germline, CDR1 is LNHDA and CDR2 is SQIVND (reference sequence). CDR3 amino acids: CASRDTGGYGYTF. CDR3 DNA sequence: TGTGCCAGTAGGGACACAGGGGGCTATGGCTACACCTTC.

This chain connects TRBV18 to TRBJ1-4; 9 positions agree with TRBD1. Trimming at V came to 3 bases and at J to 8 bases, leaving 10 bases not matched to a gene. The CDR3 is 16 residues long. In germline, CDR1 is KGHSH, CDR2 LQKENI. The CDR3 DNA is TGTGCCAGCTCACCTGGAAAGGACAGGGGCGGCGAAAAACTGTTTTTT. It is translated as CASSPGKDRGGEKLFF.

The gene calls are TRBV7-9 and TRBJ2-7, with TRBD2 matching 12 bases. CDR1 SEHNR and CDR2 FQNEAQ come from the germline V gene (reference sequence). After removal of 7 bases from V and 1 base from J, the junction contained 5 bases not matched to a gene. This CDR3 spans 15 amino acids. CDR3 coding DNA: TGTGCCAGCACCCTACTAGCGGGGGGATCCTACGAGCAGTACTTC. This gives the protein CASTLLAGGSYEQYF.